Below, one T cell receptor (beta chain) is given with its context. Participant-reported clinical history was the basis for cohort assignment. The assay was immunoSEQ multiplex PCR, and TCRdb's table has in-frame clones only and misses some. The sample lists under 250,000 clones, approximately 90% occurring once. This record belongs to a study of blood T cell repertoires in COVID-19. The CDR3 has 17 residues. Germline CDR1 LNHDA, CDR2 SQIVND (reference sequence). J gave up 6 bases and V 6 bases, and 13 bases lay outside the gene matches. The specimen sequenced was PBMCs or T cells enriched from blood (not recorded which). This TCR was sampled from a man aged 30 to 39 who had recovered from COVID-19. The V call is TRBV19, the J call TRBJ2-1; 11 nucleotides align to TRBD2. The CDR3 bases are TGTGCCAGTAGGAACGTTAAAGGGACTAGCGGACCCAATGAGCAGTTCTTC. This gives the protein CASRNVKGTSGPNEQFF.